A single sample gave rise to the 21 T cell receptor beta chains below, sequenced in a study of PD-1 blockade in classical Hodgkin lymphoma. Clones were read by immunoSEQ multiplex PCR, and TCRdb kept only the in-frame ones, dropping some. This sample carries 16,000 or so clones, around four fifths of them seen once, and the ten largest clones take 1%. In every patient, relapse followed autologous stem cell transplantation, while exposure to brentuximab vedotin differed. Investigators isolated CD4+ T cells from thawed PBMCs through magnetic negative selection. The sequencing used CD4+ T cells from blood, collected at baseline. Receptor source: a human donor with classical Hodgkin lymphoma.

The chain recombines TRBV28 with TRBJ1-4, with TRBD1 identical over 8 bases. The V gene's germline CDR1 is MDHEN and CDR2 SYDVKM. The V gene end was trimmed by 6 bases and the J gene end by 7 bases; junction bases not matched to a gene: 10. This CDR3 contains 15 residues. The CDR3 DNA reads TGTGCCAGCAGCCCACCCAGGACAGGGTTTGAAAAACTGTTTTTT. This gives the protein CASSPPRTGFEKLFF.

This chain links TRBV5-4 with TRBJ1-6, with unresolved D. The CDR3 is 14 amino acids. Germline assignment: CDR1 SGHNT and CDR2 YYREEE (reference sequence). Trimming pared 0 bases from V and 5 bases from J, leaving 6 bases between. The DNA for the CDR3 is TGTGCCAGCAGCTTGGGGCAGGATAATTCACCCCTCCACTTT. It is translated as CASSLGQDNSPLHF.

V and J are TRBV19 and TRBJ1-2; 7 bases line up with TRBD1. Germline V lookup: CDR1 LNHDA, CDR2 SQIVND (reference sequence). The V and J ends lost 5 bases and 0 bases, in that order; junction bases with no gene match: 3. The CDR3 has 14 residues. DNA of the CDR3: TGTGCCAGTAGTGGGACAGTGTCTAACTATGGCTACACCTTC. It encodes CASSGTVSNYGYTF.

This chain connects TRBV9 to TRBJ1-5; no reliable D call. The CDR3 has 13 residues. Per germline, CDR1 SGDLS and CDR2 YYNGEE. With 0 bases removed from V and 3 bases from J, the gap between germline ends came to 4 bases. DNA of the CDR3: TGTGCCAGCAGCGTAGCACCCAATCAGCCCCAGCATTTT. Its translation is CASSVAPNQPQHF. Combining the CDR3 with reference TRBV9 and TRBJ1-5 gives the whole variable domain DSGVTQTPKHLITATGQRVTLRCSPRSGDLSVYWYQQSLDQGLQFLIQYYNGEERAKGNILERFSAQQFPDLHSELNLSSLELGDSALYFCASSVAPNQPQHFGDGTRLSIL.

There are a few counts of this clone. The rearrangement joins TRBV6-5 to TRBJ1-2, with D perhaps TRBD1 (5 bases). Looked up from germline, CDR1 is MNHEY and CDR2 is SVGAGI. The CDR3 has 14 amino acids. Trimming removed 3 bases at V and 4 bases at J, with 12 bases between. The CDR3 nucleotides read TGTGCCAGCAGTTATAGTTCGGGGCGCTATGGCTACACCTTC. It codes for CASSYSSGRYGYTF.

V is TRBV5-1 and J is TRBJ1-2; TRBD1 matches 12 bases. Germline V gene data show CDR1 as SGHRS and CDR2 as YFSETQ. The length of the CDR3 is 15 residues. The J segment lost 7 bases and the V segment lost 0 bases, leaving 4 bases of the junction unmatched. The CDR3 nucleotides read TGCGCCAGCAGCTTGGTCGGGACAGGGGGCTCTGGCTACACCTTC. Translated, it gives CASSLVGTGGSGYTF.

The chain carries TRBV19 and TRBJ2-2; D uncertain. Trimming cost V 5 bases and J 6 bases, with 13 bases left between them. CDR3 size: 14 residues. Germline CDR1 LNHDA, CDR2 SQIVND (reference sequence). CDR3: CASSPRVYAGELFF. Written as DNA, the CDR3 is TGTGCCAGTAGTCCTCGGGTATATGCCGGGGAGCTGTTTTTT.

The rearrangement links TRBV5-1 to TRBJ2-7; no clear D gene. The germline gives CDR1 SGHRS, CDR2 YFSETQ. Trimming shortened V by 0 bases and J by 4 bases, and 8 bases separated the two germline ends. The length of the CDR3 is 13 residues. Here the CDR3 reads CASSLADPYEQYF. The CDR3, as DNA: TGCGCCAGCAGCTTGGCCGACCCATACGAGCAGTACTTC.

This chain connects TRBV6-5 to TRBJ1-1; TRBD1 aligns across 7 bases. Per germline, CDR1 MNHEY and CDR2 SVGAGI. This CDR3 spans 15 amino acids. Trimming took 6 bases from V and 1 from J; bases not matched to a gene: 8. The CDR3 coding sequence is TGTGCCAGCAGAATAATAACAGGGGAGAACACTGAAGCTTTCTTT. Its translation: CASRIITGENTEAFF.

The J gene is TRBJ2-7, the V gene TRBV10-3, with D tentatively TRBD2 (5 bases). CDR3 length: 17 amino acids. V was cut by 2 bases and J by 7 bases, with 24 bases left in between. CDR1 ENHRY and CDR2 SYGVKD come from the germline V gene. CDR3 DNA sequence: TGTGCCATCAGTGAGCCGGCCAGCGGCGGCCCCCTGGGGGAGCAGTACTTC. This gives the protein CAISEPASGGPLGEQYF.

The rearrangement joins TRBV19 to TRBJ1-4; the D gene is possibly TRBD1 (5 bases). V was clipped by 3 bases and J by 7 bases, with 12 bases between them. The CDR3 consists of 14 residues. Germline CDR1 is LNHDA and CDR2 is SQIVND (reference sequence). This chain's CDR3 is CASSIGGEGEKLFF. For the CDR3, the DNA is TGTGCCAGTAGTATTGGGGGAGAGGGTGAAAAACTGTTTTTT.

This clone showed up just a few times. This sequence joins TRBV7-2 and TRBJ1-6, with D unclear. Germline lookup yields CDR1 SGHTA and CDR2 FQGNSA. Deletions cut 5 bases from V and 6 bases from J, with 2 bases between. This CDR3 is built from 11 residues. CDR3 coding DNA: TGTGCCAGCAGCCTTAATTCACCCCTCCACTTT. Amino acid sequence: CASSLNSPLHF.

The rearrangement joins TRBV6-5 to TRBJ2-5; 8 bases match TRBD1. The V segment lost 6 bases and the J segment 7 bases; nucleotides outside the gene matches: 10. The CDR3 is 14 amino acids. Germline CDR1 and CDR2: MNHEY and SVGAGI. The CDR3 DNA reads TGTGCCAGCAGGGCCGGGACAGGCCAGTGGACCCAGTACTTC. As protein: CASRAGTGQWTQYF.

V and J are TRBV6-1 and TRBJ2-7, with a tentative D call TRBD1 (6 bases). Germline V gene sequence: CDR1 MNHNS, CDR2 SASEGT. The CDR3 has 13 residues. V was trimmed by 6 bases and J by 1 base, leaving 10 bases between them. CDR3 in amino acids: CASSRDISYEQYF. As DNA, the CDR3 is TGTGCCAGCAGCAGGGACATTTCCTACGAGCAGTACTTC.

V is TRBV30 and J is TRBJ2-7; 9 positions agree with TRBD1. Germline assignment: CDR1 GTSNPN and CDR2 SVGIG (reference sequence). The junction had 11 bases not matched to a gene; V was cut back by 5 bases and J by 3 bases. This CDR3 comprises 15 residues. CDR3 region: CAWGRGTGIVYEQYF. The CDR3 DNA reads TGTGCCTGGGGCCGGGGGACAGGGATCGTCTACGAGCAGTACTTC.

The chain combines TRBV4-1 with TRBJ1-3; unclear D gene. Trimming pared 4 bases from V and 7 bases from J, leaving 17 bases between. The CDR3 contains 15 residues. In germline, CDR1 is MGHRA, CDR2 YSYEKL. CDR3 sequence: CASSLQRGIGNTIYF. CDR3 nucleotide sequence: TGCGCCAGCAGCCTGCAGCGAGGGATAGGGAACACCATATATTTT.

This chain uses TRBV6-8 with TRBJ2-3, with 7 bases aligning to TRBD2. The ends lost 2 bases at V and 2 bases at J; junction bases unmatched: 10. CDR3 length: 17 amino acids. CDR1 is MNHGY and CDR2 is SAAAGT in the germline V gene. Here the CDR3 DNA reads TGTGCCAGCAGTTACACGCAAACTAGCGCGTTCACAGATACGCAGTATTTT. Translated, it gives CASSYTQTSAFTDTQYF.

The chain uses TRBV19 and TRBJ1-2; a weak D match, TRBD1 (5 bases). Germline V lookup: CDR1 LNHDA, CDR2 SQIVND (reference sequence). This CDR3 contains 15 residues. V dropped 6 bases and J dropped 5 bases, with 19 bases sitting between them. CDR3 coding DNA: TGTGCCAGTAGGAGAGGGACTCACAATATTTATGGCTACACCTTC. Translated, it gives CASRRGTHNIYGYTF.

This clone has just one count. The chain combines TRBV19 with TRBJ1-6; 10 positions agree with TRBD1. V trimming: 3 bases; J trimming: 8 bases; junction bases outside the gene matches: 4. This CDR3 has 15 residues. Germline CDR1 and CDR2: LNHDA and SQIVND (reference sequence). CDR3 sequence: CASSISGTGDSPLHF. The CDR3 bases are TGTGCCAGTAGTATCTCCGGGACAGGGGATTCACCCCTCCACTTT. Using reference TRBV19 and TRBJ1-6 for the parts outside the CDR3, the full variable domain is DGGITQSPKYLFRKEGQNVTLSCEQNLNHDAMYWYRQDPGQGLRLIYYSQIVNDFQKGDIAEGYSVSREKKESFPLTVTSAQKNPTAFYLCASSISGTGDSPLHFGNGTRLTVT.

The CDR3 reads CASSGGEDTQYF. In DNA form, the CDR3 reads TGTGCCAGCAGCGGGGGCGAAGATACGCAGTATTTT. The chain has TRBV2 and TRBJ2-3; D may correspond to TRBD1 or TRBD2 (6 bases each). The CDR3 extends over 12 amino acids. Looked up from germline, CDR1 is SNHLY and CDR2 is FYNNEI. V was pared by 6 bases and J by 5 bases, with 9 bases between.

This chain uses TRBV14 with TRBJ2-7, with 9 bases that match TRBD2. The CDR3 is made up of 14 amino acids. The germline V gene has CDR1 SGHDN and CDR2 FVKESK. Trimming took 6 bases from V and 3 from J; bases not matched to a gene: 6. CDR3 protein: CASRSSGRLYEQYF. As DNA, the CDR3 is TGTGCCAGCAGAAGTAGCGGGAGACTCTACGAGCAGTACTTC.